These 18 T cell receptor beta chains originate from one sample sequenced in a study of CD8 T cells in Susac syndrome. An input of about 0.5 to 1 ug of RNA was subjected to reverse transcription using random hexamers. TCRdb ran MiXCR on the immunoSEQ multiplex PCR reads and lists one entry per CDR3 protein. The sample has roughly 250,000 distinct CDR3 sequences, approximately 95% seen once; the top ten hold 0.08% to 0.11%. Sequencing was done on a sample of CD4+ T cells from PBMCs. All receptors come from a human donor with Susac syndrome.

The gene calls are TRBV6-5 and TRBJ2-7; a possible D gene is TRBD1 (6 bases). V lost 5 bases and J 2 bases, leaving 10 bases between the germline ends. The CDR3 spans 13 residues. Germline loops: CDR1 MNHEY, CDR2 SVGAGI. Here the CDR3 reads CASSRTATYEQYF. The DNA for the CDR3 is TGTGCCAGCAGTCGGACAGCCACCTACGAGCAGTACTTC.

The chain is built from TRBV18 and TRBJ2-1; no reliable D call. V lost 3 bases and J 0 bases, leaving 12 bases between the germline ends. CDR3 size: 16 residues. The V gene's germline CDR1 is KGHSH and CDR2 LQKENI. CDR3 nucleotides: TGTGCCAGCTCACCTCCCGGTGCAACCTCCTACAATGAGCAGTTCTTC. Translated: CASSPPGATSYNEQFF.

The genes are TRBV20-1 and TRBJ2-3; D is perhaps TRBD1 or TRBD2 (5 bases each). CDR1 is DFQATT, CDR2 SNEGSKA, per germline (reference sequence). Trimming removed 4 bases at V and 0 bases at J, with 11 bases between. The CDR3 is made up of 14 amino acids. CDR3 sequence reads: CSATVRGSTDTQYF. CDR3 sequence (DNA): TGCAGTGCTACAGTGAGGGGTAGCACAGATACGCAGTATTTT.

CDR3 sequence (DNA): TGTGCCAGCAGTCCCCCCATACCGGGAGCCGGGGCCAATGAGCAGTTCTTC. It translates to CASSPPIPGAGANEQFF. The chain recombines TRBV28 with TRBJ2-1; perhaps TRBD2 as D (6 bases). Per germline, CDR1 MDHEN and CDR2 SYDVKM. The germline V and J ends were trimmed by 5 bases and 6 bases, with 23 bases remaining between them. CDR3 length: 17 residues.

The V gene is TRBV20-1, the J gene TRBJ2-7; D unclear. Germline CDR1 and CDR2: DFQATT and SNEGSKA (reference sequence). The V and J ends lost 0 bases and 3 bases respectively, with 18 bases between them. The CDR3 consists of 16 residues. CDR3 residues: CSARDPRTGVDYEQYF. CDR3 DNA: TGCAGTGCTAGAGATCCACGGACCGGTGTAGACTACGAGCAGTACTTC.

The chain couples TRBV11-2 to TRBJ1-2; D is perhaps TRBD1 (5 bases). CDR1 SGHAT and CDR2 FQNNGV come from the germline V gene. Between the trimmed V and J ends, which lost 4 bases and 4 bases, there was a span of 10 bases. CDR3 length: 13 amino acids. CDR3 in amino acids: CASSSRDGYGYTF. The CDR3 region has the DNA TGTGCCAGCAGCTCACGGGACGGCTATGGCTACACCTTC.

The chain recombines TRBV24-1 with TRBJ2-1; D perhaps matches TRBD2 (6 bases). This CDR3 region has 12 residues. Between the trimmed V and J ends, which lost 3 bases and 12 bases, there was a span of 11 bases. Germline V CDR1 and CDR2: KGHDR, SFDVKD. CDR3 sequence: CATSDRREGQFF. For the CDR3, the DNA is TGTGCCACCAGTGATAGGCGGGAAGGGCAGTTCTTC.

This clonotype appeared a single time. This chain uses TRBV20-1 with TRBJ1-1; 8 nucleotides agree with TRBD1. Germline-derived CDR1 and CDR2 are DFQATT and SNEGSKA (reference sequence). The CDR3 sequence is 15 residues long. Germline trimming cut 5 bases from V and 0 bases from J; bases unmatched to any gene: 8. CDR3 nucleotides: TGCAGTGCTCCCGACAGGGGCAGTATGAACACTGAAGCTTTCTTT. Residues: CSAPDRGSMNTEAFF.

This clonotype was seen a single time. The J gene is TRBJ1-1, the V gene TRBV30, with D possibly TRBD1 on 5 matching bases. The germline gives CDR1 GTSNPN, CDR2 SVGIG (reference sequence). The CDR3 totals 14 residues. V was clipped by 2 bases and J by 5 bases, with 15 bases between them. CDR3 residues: CAWSPGWGGTEAFF. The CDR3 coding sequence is TGTGCCTGGAGTCCTGGTTGGGGGGGGACTGAAGCTTTCTTT.

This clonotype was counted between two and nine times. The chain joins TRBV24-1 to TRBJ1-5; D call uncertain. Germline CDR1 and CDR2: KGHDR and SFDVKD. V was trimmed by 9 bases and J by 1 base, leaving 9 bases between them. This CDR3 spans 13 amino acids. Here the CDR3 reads CATGEASNQPQHF. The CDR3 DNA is TGTGCCACCGGCGAGGCCAGCAATCAGCCCCAGCATTTT.

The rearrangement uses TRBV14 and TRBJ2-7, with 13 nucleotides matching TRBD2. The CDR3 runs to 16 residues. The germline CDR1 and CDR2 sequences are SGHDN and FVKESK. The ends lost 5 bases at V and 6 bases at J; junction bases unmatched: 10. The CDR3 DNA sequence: TGTGCCAGCAGCTCCCCGCGGACTAGCGGGAGTCCCGAGCAGTACTTC. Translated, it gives CASSSPRTSGSPEQYF.

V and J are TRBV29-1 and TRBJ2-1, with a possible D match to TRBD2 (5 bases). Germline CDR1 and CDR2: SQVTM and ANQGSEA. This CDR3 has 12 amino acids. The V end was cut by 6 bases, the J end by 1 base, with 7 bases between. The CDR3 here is CSVRASYNEQFF. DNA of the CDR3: TGCAGCGTGCGGGCATCCTACAATGAGCAGTTCTTC.

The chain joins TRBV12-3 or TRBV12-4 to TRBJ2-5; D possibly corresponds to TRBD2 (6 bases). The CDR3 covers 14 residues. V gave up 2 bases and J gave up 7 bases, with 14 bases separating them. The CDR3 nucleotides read TGTGCCAGCAGTTTATGGGAGGCCGGTGGGACCCAGTACTTC. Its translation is CASSLWEAGGTQYF.

The CDR3 is CASSLKLNYGYTF. The CDR3 nucleotides are TGTGCCAGCAGTTTGAAGCTAAACTATGGCTACACCTTC. The chain carries TRBV28 and TRBJ1-2; D gene uncertain. Germline CDR1 reads MDHEN; CDR2 reads SYDVKM. Between the trimmed V and J ends, which lost 3 bases and 2 bases, there was a span of 7 bases. The CDR3 consists of 13 residues.

CDR3 region: CASSGKGGIHTEAFF. DNA of the CDR3: TGTGCCAGCAGTGGTAAGGGGGGGATCCACACTGAAGCTTTCTTT. The chain has TRBV25-1 and TRBJ1-1; a possible D gene is TRBD1 (6 bases). The V gene's germline CDR1 is MGHDK and CDR2 SYGVNS. This CDR3 has 15 amino acids. The V and J ends lost 4 bases and 3 bases respectively, with 15 bases between them.

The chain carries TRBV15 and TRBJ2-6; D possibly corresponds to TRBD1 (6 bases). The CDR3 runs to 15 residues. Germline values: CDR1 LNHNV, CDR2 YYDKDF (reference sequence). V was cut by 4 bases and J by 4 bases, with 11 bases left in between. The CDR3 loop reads CATSITGRGANVLTF. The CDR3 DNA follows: TGTGCCACCAGCATAACAGGGAGAGGGGCCAACGTCCTGACTTTC.

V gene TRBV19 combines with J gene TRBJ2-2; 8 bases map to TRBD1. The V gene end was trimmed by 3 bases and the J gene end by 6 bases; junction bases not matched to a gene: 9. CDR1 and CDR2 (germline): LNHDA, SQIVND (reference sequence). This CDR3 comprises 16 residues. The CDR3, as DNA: TGTGCCAGTAGTATTGAGGTGGACAGGGTGGCCGGGGAGCTGTTTTTT. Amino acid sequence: CASSIEVDRVAGELFF.

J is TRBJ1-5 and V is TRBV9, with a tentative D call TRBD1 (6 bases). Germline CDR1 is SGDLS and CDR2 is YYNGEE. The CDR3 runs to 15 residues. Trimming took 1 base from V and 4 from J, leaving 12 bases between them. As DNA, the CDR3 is TGTGCCAGCAGCGTAACCGGGACAAAGAATCAGCCCCAGCATTTT. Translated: CASSVTGTKNQPQHF.